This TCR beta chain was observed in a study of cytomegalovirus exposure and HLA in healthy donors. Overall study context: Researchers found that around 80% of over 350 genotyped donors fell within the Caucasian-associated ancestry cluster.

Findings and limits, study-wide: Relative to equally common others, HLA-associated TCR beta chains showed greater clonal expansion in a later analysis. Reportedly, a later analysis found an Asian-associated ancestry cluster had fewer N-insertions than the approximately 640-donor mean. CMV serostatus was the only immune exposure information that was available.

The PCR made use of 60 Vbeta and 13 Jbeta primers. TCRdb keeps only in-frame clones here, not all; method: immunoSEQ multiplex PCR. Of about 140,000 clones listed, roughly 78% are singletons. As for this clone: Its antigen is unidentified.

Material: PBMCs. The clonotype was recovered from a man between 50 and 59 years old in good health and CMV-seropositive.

CDR3 sequence (DNA): TGTGCCAGCAGCTCCCCGGCCGGCCAGGGGGACTATGGCTACACCTTC. Translation gives CASSSPAGQGDYGYTF. The chain is built from TRBV28 and TRBJ1-2; 7 nucleotides agree with TRBD1. There are 16 residues in the CDR3. J was trimmed by 3 bases and V by 6 bases; bases with no gene match: 13. CDR1 and CDR2 (germline): MDHEN, SYDVKM.